This T cell receptor beta chain was retrieved from a study of Graves' ophthalmopathy and Graves' hyperthyroidism. Transcripts of RNA were the source for amplifying TCR beta CDR3 regions. First-round RT-PCR relied on HTBI primers, and a second-round multiplex PCR came next. TCRdb reprocessed the multiplex PCR reads via MiXCR and lists one record per CDR3 protein. The sample lists about 380,000 distinct CDR3 sequences, just over 15% occurring once. This clonotype was seen ten or more times. The CDR3 loop spans 15 amino acids. The V gene's germline CDR1 is MNHNS and CDR2 SASEGT. Trimming removed 2 bases from V and 5 bases from J; junction bases left unmatched: 6. Patients newly diagnosed with hyperthyroidism, under 2 months' duration, were aged 18 to 65, the study reports. Other autoimmune diseases, uncontrolled infections, pregnancy or lactation led to the exclusion of patients. The PBMCs used were ones drawn from approximately 10 ml of fresh peripheral blood.

J is TRBJ2-5 and V is TRBV6-1; the match to TRBD2 covers 9 bases. The receptor was isolated from a woman younger than 35 with stable Graves' hyperthyroidism. The sample was peripheral blood. As DNA, the CDR3 is TGTGCCAGCAGTGAACCGTGGCTAGCGGGGGAGACCCAGTACTTC. Its translation is CASSEPWLAGETQYF.